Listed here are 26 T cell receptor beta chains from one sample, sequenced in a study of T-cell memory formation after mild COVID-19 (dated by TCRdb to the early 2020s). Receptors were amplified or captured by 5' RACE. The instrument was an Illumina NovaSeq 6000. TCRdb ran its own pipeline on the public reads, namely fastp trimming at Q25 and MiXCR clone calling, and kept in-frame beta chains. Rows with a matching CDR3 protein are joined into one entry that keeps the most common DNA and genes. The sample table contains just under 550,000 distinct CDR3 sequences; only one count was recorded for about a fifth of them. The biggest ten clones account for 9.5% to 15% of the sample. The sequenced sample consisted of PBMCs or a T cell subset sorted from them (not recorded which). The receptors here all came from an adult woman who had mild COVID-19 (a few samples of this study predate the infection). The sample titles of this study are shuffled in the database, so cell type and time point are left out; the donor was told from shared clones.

The DNA of the CDR3 is TGCGCCAGCAGCTTGGCCCGGGACAGGGGCCTCTACGAGCAGTACTTC. This sequence encodes CASSLARDRGLYEQYF. The rearrangement joins TRBV5-1 to TRBJ2-7; 10 bases fit TRBD1. There are 16 residues in the CDR3. Per the germline V gene, CDR1 is SGHRS and CDR2 is YFSETQ. Trimming took 0 bases from V and 3 from J; bases not matched to a gene: 6.

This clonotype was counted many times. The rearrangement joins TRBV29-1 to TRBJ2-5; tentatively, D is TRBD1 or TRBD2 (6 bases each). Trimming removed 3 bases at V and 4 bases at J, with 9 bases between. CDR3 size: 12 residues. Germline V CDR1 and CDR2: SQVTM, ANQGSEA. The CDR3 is CSVEEGGETQYF. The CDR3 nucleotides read TGCAGCGTTGAGGAGGGGGGAGAGACCCAGTACTTC.

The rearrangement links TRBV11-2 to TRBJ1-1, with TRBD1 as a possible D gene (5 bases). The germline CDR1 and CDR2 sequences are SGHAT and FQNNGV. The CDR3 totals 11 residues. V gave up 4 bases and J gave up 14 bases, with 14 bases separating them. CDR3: CASSSAGGWFF. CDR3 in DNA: TGTGCCAGCAGCTCCGCGGGGGGGTGGTTCTTT.

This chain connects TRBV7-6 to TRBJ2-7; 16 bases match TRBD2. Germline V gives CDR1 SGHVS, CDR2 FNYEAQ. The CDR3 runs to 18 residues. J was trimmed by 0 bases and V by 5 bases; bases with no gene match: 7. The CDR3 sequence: CASSPGLAGGPSSYEQYF. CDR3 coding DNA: TGTGCCAGCAGCCCGGGACTAGCGGGAGGGCCCAGCTCCTACGAGCAGTACTTC.

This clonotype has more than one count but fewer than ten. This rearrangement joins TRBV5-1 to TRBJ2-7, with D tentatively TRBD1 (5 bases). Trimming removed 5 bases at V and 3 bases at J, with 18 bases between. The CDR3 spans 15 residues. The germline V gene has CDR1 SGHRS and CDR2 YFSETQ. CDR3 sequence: CASRILQGSGYEQYF. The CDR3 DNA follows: TGCGCCAGCAGGATTCTGCAGGGTTCAGGCTACGAGCAGTACTTC. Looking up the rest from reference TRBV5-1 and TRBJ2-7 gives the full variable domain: KAGVTQTPRYLIKTRGQQVTLSCSPISGHRSVSWYQQTPGQGLQFLFEYFSETQRNKGNFPGRFSGRQFSNSRSEMNVSTLELGDSALYLCASRILQGSGYEQYFGPGTRLTVT.

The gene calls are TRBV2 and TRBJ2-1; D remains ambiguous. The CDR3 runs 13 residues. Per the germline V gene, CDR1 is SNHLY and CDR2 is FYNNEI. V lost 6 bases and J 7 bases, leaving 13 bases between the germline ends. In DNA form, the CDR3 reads TGTGCCAGCAGCTCTCTTCGAGGAAATGAGCAGTTCTTC. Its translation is CASSSLRGNEQFF.

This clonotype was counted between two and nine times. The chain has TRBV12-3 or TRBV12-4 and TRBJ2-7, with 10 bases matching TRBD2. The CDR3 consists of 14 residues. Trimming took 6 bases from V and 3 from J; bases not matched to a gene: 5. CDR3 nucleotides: TGTGCCAGCAGCAGGACTAGCGGAGTCTACGAGCAGTACTTC. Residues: CASSRTSGVYEQYF.

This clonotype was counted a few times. The CDR3 bases are TGTGCCAGCTTCGCGGGAGGGCTATCCTACGAGCAGTACTTC. Its protein product is CASFAGGLSYEQYF. The chain is built from TRBV6-6 and TRBJ2-7, with TRBD2 matching 9 bases. The CDR3 spans 14 residues. CDR1 and CDR2 (germline): MNHNY, SVGAGI (reference sequence). Trimming removed 8 bases from V and 1 base from J; junction bases left unmatched: 6.

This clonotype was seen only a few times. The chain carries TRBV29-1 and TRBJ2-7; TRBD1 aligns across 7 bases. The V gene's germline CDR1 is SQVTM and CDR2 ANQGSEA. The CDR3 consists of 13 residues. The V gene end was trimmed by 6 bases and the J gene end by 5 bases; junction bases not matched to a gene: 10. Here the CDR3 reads CSVATRGQDEQYF. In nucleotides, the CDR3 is TGCAGCGTGGCGACACGAGGACAGGACGAGCAGTACTTC.

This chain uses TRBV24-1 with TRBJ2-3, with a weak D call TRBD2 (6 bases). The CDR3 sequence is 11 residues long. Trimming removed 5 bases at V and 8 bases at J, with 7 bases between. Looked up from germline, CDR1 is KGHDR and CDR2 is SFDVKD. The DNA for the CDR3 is TGTGCCACCAGTGCCGGGAGTACGCAGTATTTT. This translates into CATSAGSTQYF.

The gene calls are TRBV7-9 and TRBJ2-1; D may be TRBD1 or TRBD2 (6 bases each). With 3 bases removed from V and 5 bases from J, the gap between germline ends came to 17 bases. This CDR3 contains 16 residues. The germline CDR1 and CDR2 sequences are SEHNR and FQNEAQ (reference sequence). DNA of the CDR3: TGTGCCAGCAGCTTGGGGGGTTGGGACACAAACAATGAGCAGTTCTTC. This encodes CASSLGGWDTNNEQFF.

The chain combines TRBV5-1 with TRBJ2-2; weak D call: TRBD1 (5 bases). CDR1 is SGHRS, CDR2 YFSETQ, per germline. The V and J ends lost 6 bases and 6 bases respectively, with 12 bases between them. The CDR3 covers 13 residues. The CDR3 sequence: CASNQRGPGELFF. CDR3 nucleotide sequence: TGCGCCAGCAACCAAAGGGGTCCCGGGGAGCTGTTTTTT.

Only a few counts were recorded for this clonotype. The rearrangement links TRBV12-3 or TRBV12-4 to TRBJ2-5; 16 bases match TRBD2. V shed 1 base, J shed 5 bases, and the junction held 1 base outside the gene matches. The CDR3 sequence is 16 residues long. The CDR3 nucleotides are TGTGCCAGCAGTTTAGGGGGACTAGCGGGAGGGGAGACCCAGTACTTC. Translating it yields CASSLGGLAGGETQYF.

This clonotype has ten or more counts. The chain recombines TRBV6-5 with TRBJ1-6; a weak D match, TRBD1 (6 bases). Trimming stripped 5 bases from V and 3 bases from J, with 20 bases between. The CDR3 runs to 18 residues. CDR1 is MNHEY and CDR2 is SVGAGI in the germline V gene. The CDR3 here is CASSRPPTGTNYNSPLHF. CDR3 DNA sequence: TGTGCCAGCAGTCGACCTCCCACCGGGACAAACTATAATTCACCCCTCCACTTT.

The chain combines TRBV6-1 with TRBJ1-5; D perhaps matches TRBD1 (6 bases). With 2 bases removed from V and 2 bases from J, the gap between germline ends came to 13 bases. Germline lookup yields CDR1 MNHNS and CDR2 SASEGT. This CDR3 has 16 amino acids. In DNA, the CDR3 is TGTGCCAGCAGTGAAAGGGGGGGGCACGGCAATCAGCCCCAGCATTTT. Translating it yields CASSERGGHGNQPQHF.

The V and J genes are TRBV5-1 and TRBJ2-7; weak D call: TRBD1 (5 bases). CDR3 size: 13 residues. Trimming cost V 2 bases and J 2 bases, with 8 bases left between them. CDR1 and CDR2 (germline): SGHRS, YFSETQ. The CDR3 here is CASSFQGTYEQYF. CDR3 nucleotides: TGCGCCAGCAGCTTTCAGGGCACCTACGAGCAGTACTTC. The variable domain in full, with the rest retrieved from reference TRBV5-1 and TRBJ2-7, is KAGVTQTPRYLIKTRGQQVTLSCSPISGHRSVSWYQQTPGQGLQFLFEYFSETQRNKGNFPGRFSGRQFSNSRSEMNVSTLELGDSALYLCASSFQGTYEQYFGPGTRLTVT.

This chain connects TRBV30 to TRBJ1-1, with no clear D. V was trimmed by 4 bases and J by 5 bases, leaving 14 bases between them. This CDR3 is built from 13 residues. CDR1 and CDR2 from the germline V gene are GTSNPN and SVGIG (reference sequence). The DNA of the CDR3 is TGTGCCTGGAATCCGGGAGTTGGAACTGAAGCTTTCTTT. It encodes CAWNPGVGTEAFF.

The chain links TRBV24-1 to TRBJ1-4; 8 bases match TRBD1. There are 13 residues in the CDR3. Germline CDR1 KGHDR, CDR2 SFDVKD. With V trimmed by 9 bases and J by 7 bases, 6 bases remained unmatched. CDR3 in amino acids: CATGGQGGEKLFF. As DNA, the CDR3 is TGTGCCACCGGTGGACAGGGTGGTGAAAAACTGTTTTTT.

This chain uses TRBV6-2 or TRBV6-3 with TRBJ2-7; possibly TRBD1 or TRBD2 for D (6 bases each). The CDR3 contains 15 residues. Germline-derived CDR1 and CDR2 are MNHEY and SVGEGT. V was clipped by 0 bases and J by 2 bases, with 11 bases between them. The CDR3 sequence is CASSYSTGATYEQYF. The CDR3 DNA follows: TGTGCCAGCAGTTACTCGACGGGGGCTACCTACGAGCAGTACTTC.

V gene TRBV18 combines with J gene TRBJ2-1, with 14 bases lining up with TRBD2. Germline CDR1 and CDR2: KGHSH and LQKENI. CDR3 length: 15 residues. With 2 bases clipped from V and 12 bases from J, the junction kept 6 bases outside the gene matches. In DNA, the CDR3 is TGTGCCAGCTCACCAGCGACTAGCGGGGGGGTTCGGCAGTTCTTC. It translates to CASSPATSGGVRQFF.

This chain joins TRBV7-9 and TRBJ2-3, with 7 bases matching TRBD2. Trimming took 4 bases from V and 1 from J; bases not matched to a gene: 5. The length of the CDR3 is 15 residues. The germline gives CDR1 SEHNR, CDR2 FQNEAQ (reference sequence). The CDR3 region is CASSSRRGGTDTQYF. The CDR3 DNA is TGTGCCAGCAGCTCCCGACGGGGGGGCACAGATACGCAGTATTTT.

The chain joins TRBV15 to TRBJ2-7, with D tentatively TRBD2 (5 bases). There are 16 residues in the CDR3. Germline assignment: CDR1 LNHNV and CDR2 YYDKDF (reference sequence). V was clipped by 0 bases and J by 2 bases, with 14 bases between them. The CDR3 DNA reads TGTGCCACCAGCAGAGATGTGGGGAGATTTACCTACGAGCAGTACTTC. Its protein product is CATSRDVGRFTYEQYF. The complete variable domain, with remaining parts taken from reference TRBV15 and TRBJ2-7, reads DAMVIQNPRYQVTQFGKPVTLSCSQTLNHNVMYWYQQKSSQAPKLLFHYYDKDFNNEADTPDNFQSRRPNTSFCFLDIRSPGLGDTAMYLCATSRDVGRFTYEQYFGPGTRLTVT.

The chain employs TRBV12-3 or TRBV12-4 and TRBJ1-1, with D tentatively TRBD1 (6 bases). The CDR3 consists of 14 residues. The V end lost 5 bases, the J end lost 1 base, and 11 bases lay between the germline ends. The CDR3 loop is CASSKTGPNTEAFF. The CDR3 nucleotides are TGTGCCAGCAGTAAGACAGGCCCGAACACTGAAGCTTTCTTT.

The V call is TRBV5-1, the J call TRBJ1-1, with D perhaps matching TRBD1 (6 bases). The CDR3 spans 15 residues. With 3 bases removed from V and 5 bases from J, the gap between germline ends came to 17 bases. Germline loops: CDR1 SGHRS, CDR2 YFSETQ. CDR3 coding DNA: TGCGCCAGCAGCTGGACCCAGGGGATGGGGACTGAAGCTTTCTTT. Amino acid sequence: CASSWTQGMGTEAFF.

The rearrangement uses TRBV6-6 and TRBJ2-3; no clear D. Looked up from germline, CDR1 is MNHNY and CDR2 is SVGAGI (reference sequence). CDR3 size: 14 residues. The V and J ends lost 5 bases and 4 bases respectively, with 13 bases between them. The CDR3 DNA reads TGTGCCAGCAGTATCTTGTGGGCATCAGATACGCAGTATTTT. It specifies CASSILWASDTQYF.

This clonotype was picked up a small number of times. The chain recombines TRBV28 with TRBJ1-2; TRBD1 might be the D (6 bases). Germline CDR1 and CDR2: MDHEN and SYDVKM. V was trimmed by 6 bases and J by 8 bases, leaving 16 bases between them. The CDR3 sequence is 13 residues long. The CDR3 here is CASSIPDQGGYTF. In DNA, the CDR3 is TGTGCCAGCAGCATCCCCGACCAGGGGGGCTACACCTTC.